The source of this T cell receptor (beta chain) is a study of blood T cells in healthy people across ages. Each sample had at least 6.5 million PBMCs isolated. Total RNA, at least 6 micrograms per sample, came from PBMCs. Findings and limits, study-wide: It was held that diversity estimates obtained from one million T cells represented underestimates.

Then a second PCR, running roughly 7 to 11 cycles, was carried out with a sample-barcoded 5' primer and a J-beta primer mix. TCRdb called the 5' RACE reads again in MiXCR, with one record for every CDR3 protein. This table holds about 620,000 distinct CDR3 sequences, roughly 20% found once. Of note for this clonotype: Its specificity is unknown.

CDR1 and CDR2 (germline): KGHSH, LQKENI. The ends were cut back, 2 bases at V and 4 bases at J, with 11 bases in the middle. The CDR3 covers 14 residues. Input material: blood. V gene TRBV18 combines with J gene TRBJ2-5; the D gene is possibly TRBD1 (6 bases). This clonotype was sampled from a man between 65 and 79 years old in good health. This CDR3 is CASSPNRDGETQYF. The CDR3 DNA reads as TGTGCCAGCTCACCAAACAGGGATGGAGAGACCCAGTACTTC.